Listed below are T cell receptor beta chains from one sample, sequenced in a study of control samples from healthy donors and cancer patients. The method was immunoSEQ multiplex PCR; TCRdb's version includes in-frame clones alone and lacks a portion of them. This table holds under 100,000 clones, roughly 93% found once. Sequenced: blood. The receptor source for this set is a woman under 40 in good health. CDR3s include the opening cysteine and the closing phenylalanine or tryptophan. A D gene is named only where the DNA matches it firmly. The size of a clone is reported for some rows only, either as once, few or many, or as a class for expanded clones.

size: NA
J: TRBJ1-5
D: TRBD1
V: TRBV6-5
DNA: TGTGCCAGCTACAAACAGGGGTATAGCAATCAGCCCCAGCATTTT
CDR3: CASYKQGYSNQPQHF

size: NA
J: TRBJ1-4
D: NA
V: TRBV5-1
DNA: TGCGCCAGCAGCTTGCTGCCAGGCCCAACCGCGGGTGAAAAACTGTTTTTT
CDR3: CASSLLPGPTAGEKLFF

size: NA
J: TRBJ1-1
D: TRBD1
V: TRBV6-5
DNA: TGTGCCAGCAGTTACTCGACAGGGGGCAAAGCTTTCTTT
CDR3: CASSYSTGGKAFF

size: NA
J: TRBJ2-7
D: NA
V: TRBV5-6
DNA: TGTGCCAGCAGCTTGGGAGGGACGGGGGACGAGCAGTACTTC
CDR3: CASSLGGTGDEQYF

size: NA
J: TRBJ2-3
D: NA
V: TRBV20-1
DNA: TGCAGTGCCCTGGGGCCAGATACGCAGTATTTT
CDR3: CSALGPDTQYF

size: NA
J: TRBJ2-1
D: TRBD2
V: TRBV19
DNA: TGTGCCAGTAGTATGGGGGGGGAGGTCTACAATGAGCAGTTCTTC
CDR3: CASSMGGEVYNEQFF

size: once
J: TRBJ2-1
D: NA
V: TRBV6-2/TRBV6-3
DNA: TGTGCCAGCAGTTACAGGGAAGTGGCCTACAATGAGCAGTTCTTC
CDR3: CASSYREVAYNEQFF

size: NA
J: TRBJ2-3
D: NA
V: TRBV4-2
DNA: TGTGCCAGCAGCCAAGATTTAGGTTCGGGGACAGATACGCAGTATTTT
CDR3: CASSQDLGSGTDTQYF

size: NA
J: TRBJ1-1
D: TRBD1
V: TRBV4-1
DNA: TGCGCCAGCAGCCTCACAGGACAGGCCCTCACTGAAGCTTTCTTT
CDR3: CASSLTGQALTEAFF

size: NA
J: TRBJ2-1
D: TRBD2
V: TRBV19
DNA: TGTGCCAGTAGTATCTTAGCGGGAGGGCCCCGGAATGAGCAGTTCTTC
CDR3: CASSILAGGPRNEQFF

size: NA
J: TRBJ2-5
D: TRBD2
V: TRBV12-3/TRBV12-4
DNA: TGTGCCAGCAGTTGGGGGGGGAGGGAGACCCAGTACTTC
CDR3: CASSWGGRETQYF

size: NA
J: TRBJ2-4
D: NA
V: TRBV3-1/TRBV3-2
DNA: TGTGCCAGCAGCCAAGATCCGGGTCCGAGGAACATTCAGTACTTC
CDR3: CASSQDPGPRNIQYF

size: NA
J: TRBJ1-1
D: NA
V: TRBV19
DNA: TGTGCCAGTAGTATCGTCCCGAACACTGAAGCTTTCTTT
CDR3: CASSIVPNTEAFF

size: NA
J: TRBJ2-7
D: NA
V: TRBV6-5
DNA: TGTGCCAGCAAGGCCTACGAGCAGTACTTC
CDR3: CASKAYEQYF

size: NA
J: TRBJ1-5
D: NA
V: TRBV19
DNA: TGTGCCAGTAGTATGGACCGAGGTCAGCCCCAGCATTTT
CDR3: CASSMDRGQPQHF

size: NA
J: TRBJ2-7
D: NA
V: TRBV4-2
DNA: TGTGCCAGCAGCCAAGTGGAGCGCCAGAACTACGAGCAGTACTTC
CDR3: CASSQVERQNYEQYF

size: NA
J: TRBJ1-1
D: NA
V: TRBV6-5
DNA: TGTGCCAGCTTAACACGAACTATGAACACTGAAGCTTTCTTT
CDR3: CASLTRTMNTEAFF

size: NA
J: TRBJ2-1
D: NA
V: TRBV7-9
DNA: TGTGCCAGCAGCTTAGCCGGACTACTAGAGTCGCAGTTCTTC
CDR3: CASSLAGLLESQFF

size: NA
J: TRBJ1-3
D: NA
V: TRBV6-5
DNA: TGTGCCAGCAGTCCAACAAGATTTGGAAACACCATATATTTT
CDR3: CASSPTRFGNTIYF

size: NA
J: TRBJ2-1
D: TRBD2
V: TRBV5-1
DNA: TGCGCCAGCAGCGAGGTACAGACTAGCGGGAGGCCGAGCTCCTACAATGAGCAGTTCTTC
CDR3: CASSEVQTSGRPSSYNEQFF

size: few
J: TRBJ2-1
D: TRBD1
V: TRBV7-9
DNA: TGTGCCAGCAGCTTAGACGCGGGGACAGGGGAGTTCTTC
CDR3: CASSLDAGTGEFF

size: NA
J: TRBJ2-7
D: NA
V: TRBV3-1/TRBV3-2
DNA: TGTGCCAGCAGCCAATCCGGTTTGGGAACCTACGAGCAGTACTTC
CDR3: CASSQSGLGTYEQYF

size: NA
J: TRBJ1-5
D: TRBD1
V: TRBV14
DNA: TGTGCCAGCACCCCGGACAGGGCAACCAATCAGCCCCAGCATTTT
CDR3: CASTPDRATNQPQHF

size: NA
J: TRBJ2-2
D: TRBD2
V: TRBV5-1
DNA: TGCGCCAGCAGCTCTCCGAGCGGGGGTGACGGGGAGCTGTTTTTT
CDR3: CASSSPSGGDGELFF

size: NA
J: TRBJ2-7
D: NA
V: TRBV7-7
DNA: TGTGCTAGCAGCTTGGGACGGGGCGGCGAGCAGTACTTC
CDR3: CASSLGRGGEQYF

size: NA
J: TRBJ2-2
D: TRBD1
V: TRBV7-3
DNA: TGTGCCAGCAGCTCGGGACAGGGTACCGGGGAGCTGTTTTTT
CDR3: CASSSGQGTGELFF

size: NA
J: TRBJ1-1
D: NA
V: TRBV5-4
DNA: TGTGCCAGCAGCTTGCAGAACACTGAAGCTTTCTTT
CDR3: CASSLQNTEAFF

size: once
J: TRBJ1-5
D: TRBD1
V: TRBV5-5
DNA: TGTGCCAGCAGCTTGGACAGGGGTAATCAGCCCCAGCATTTT
CDR3: CASSLDRGNQPQHF

size: NA
J: TRBJ2-3
D: NA
V: TRBV19
DNA: TGTGCCAGTAGTATTGATTCCAGGGTAACAGATACGCAGTATTTT
CDR3: CASSIDSRVTDTQYF

size: NA
J: TRBJ2-4
D: NA
V: TRBV28
DNA: TGTGCCAGCGGAGCACAGCAGGCCAAAAACATTCAGTACTTC
CDR3: CASGAQQAKNIQYF

size: NA
J: TRBJ1-2
D: NA
V: TRBV2
DNA: TGTGCCAGCAGTGAAGGGGACGGCCGAAACACCTTC
CDR3: CASSEGDGRNTF

size: NA
J: TRBJ1-1
D: NA
V: TRBV27
DNA: TGTGCCAGCAGTTTATATATTGGCTCGCTCCGCCCGAACACTGAAGCTTTCTTT
CDR3: CASSLYIGSLRPNTEAFF

size: NA
J: TRBJ1-3
D: NA
V: TRBV1
DNA: TGCACCAGCAGCCAAGAAACCAGGGCCTCTGGAAACACCATATATTTT
CDR3: CTSSQETRASGNTIYF

size: NA
J: TRBJ1-5
D: TRBD1
V: TRBV7-8
DNA: TGTGCCAGCAGCTCAAGGGACAGGGGTTACAATCAGCCCCAGCATTTT
CDR3: CASSSRDRGYNQPQHF

size: once
J: TRBJ2-2
D: TRBD2
V: TRBV27
DNA: TGTGCCAGCAGTTCCCTCTCAGCGGGGGGTCTCGGGGAGCTGTTTTTT
CDR3: CASSSLSAGGLGELFF

size: NA
J: TRBJ1-1
D: NA
V: TRBV6-5
DNA: TGTGCCAGCAGTAAACGGAGGGTCACTGAAGCTTTCTTT
CDR3: CASSKRRVTEAFF

size: NA
J: TRBJ1-2
D: NA
V: TRBV18
DNA: TGTGCCAGCTCACCGAACCCTTCCGATGGGAACACCTTC
CDR3: CASSPNPSDGNTF

size: NA
J: TRBJ2-5
D: NA
V: TRBV18
DNA: TGTGCCAGCTCACGTTTGGAGACCCAGTACTTC
CDR3: CASSRLETQYF

size: NA
J: TRBJ2-3
D: TRBD2
V: TRBV4-1
DNA: TGCGCCAGCAGCCAAGCCCTAGCGGGCAGCACAGATACGCAGTATTTT
CDR3: CASSQALAGSTDTQYF

size: NA
J: TRBJ2-5
D: NA
V: TRBV28
DNA: TGTGCCAGCAGTTGGCGGCCCGAGGAGACCCAGTACTTC
CDR3: CASSWRPEETQYF

size: NA
J: TRBJ2-1
D: TRBD2
V: TRBV7-9
DNA: TGTGCCAGCACCCATAGCGGGAATTACAATGAGCAGTTCTTC
CDR3: CASTHSGNYNEQFF

size: NA
J: TRBJ2-7
D: TRBD1
V: TRBV6-1
DNA: TGTGCCAGCAGTGAACTTGGGACAGGGAACTACGAGCAGTACTTC
CDR3: CASSELGTGNYEQYF

size: NA
J: TRBJ2-7
D: TRBD1
V: TRBV5-6
DNA: TGTGCCAGCAGCCTGGGACAGGCAAACTACGAGCAGTACTTC
CDR3: CASSLGQANYEQYF

size: NA
J: TRBJ1-1
D: NA
V: TRBV6-1
DNA: TGTGCCAGCAGTGAACCAGGGATCACTGAAGCTTTCTTT
CDR3: CASSEPGITEAFF

size: NA
J: TRBJ2-3
D: NA
V: TRBV7-2
DNA: TGTGCCAGCAGCTTAAGGAACGGGGGTGGAACAGATACGCAGTATTTT
CDR3: CASSLRNGGGTDTQYF

size: once
J: TRBJ2-7
D: NA
V: TRBV14
DNA: TGTGCCAGCAGCCAAGATGACGAGCAGTACTTC
CDR3: CASSQDDEQYF

size: NA
J: TRBJ2-3
D: NA
V: TRBV3-1/TRBV3-2
DNA: TGTGCCAGCAGCCAAGATTTTGGTATCGCAGATACGCAGTATTTT
CDR3: CASSQDFGIADTQYF

size: NA
J: TRBJ1-4
D: NA
V: TRBV14
DNA: TGTGCCAGCAGCCCGAGGCCTAATGAAAAACTGTTTTTT
CDR3: CASSPRPNEKLFF

size: NA
J: TRBJ1-1
D: NA
V: TRBV4-1
DNA: TGCGCCAGCAGCCAAGATAGAGGCGGTTTGAGCACTGAAGCTTTCTTT
CDR3: CASSQDRGGLSTEAFF

size: NA
J: TRBJ1-4
D: NA
V: TRBV20-1
DNA: TGCAGTGCTAGGAGGAATGAAAAACTGTTTTTT
CDR3: CSARRNEKLFF

size: NA
J: TRBJ2-1
D: NA
V: TRBV27
DNA: TGTGCCAGCAGTCGACAGAGCTACAATGAGCAGTTCTTC
CDR3: CASSRQSYNEQFF

size: NA
J: TRBJ2-3
D: TRBD2
V: TRBV5-5
DNA: TGTGCCAGCAGCTTGGCCTCGGCGTTCGGCGGGAGGGGTACGGATACGCAGTATTTT
CDR3: CASSLASAFGGRGTDTQYF

size: once
J: TRBJ2-2
D: TRBD2
V: TRBV5-4
DNA: TGTGCCAGCAGCTTGGCCCGGACTAGTGAGAACACCGGGGAGCTGTTTTTT
CDR3: CASSLARTSENTGELFF

size: NA
J: TRBJ1-5
D: NA
V: TRBV4-1
DNA: TGCGCCAGCAGCCAAGACAGGTTACAGCCCCAGCATTTT
CDR3: CASSQDRLQPQHF

size: NA
J: TRBJ1-1
D: NA
V: TRBV11-2
DNA: TGTGCCAGCAGCTTCCCCCCTCTGAACACTGAAGCTTTCTTT
CDR3: CASSFPPLNTEAFF

size: NA
J: TRBJ2-5
D: TRBD2
V: TRBV7-2
DNA: TGTGCCAGCAGCTTACCGCCCGGGACTATACAAGAGACCCAGTACTTC
CDR3: CASSLPPGTIQETQYF

size: NA
J: TRBJ1-3
D: NA
V: TRBV6-5
DNA: TGTGCCAGCAGGGCCTTCTCTGGAAACACCATATATTTT
CDR3: CASRAFSGNTIYF

size: NA
J: TRBJ2-3
D: TRBD2
V: TRBV5-1
DNA: TGCGCCAGCAGCCAGGAGCGGGGGAGCACAGATACGCAGTATTTT
CDR3: CASSQERGSTDTQYF

size: once
J: TRBJ1-1
D: NA
V: TRBV5-1
DNA: TGCGCCAGCAGCTTCGCATCTCCCATTGAAGCTTTCTTT
CDR3: CASSFASPIEAFF

size: once
J: TRBJ2-7
D: NA
V: TRBV5-4
DNA: TGTGCCAGCAGCTTGGAATCTTGGGAGCAGTACTTC
CDR3: CASSLESWEQYF